What follows are 17 T cell receptor beta chains derived from one specimen sequenced in a study of blood T cell repertoires in COVID-19. Produced via immunoSEQ multiplex PCR; TCRdb's table is partial and in-frame only. The sample contains approximately 270,000 clones, about 91% of which appear only once. The sample taken for sequencing was PBMCs or T cells enriched from blood (not recorded which). The receptors here all came from a human donor in a cohort exposed to, infected with or recovered from COVID-19 (not recorded which). The donor label of this sample is uncertain.

The rearrangement joins TRBV5-1 to TRBJ2-5; D may be TRBD1 (6 bases). Germline CDR1 SGHRS, CDR2 YFSETQ. V lost 1 base to trimming and J lost 5 bases, with 15 bases between them. This CDR3 has 15 amino acids. The CDR3 sequence: CASSLQGNRGETQYF. The CDR3 DNA follows: TGCGCCAGCAGCTTGCAGGGAAATAGGGGGGAGACCCAGTACTTC.

This chain joins TRBV7-9 and TRBJ2-1; D is possibly TRBD2 (6 bases). The germline V and J ends were trimmed by 5 bases and 6 bases, with 17 bases remaining between them. CDR1 is SEHNR and CDR2 is FQNEAQ in the germline V gene (reference sequence). The CDR3 spans 15 residues. CDR3 protein: CASSQESGTPNEQFF. The CDR3 DNA sequence: TGTGCCAGCAGCCAAGAGTCCGGGACTCCCAATGAGCAGTTCTTC.

This chain connects TRBV7-9 to TRBJ2-7; 10 bases fit TRBD1. The V segment lost 1 base and the J segment 7 bases; nucleotides outside the gene matches: 16. The CDR3 contains 18 residues. Germline V gene data show CDR1 as SEHNR and CDR2 as FQNEAQ (reference sequence). CDR3 loop: CASSLEAGGQGYAWEQYF. CDR3 DNA sequence: TGTGCCAGCAGCTTAGAGGCTGGGGGACAGGGGTATGCCTGGGAGCAGTACTTC.

The chain links TRBV7-9 to TRBJ2-5; 8 bases align to TRBD2. V was pared by 5 bases and J by 5 bases, with 4 bases of the junction left unmatched. This CDR3 contains 13 residues. Germline CDR1 SEHNR, CDR2 FQNEAQ (reference sequence). The DNA for the CDR3 is TGTGCCAGCAGCCCGGGGGGGCGGGAGACCCAGTACTTC. This encodes CASSPGGRETQYF.

This chain joins TRBV4-3 and TRBJ2-1; 11 bases are a match to TRBD1. The CDR3 is 18 residues long. J lost 4 bases, V lost 2 bases, and 10 bases had no gene match. The germline gives CDR1 LGHNA, CDR2 YSLEER. CDR3 amino acids: CASSQRLGDRGTYNEQFF. DNA for the CDR3: TGCGCCAGCAGCCAACGTTTGGGGGACAGGGGGACTTACAATGAGCAGTTCTTC.

The V call is TRBV20-1, the J call TRBJ2-3; TRBD1 might be the D (6 bases). There are 11 residues in the CDR3. Germline CDR1 is DFQATT and CDR2 is SNEGSKA (reference sequence). V was clipped by 5 bases and J by 3 bases, with 6 bases between them. CDR3 residues: CSAQGTDTQYF. DNA for the CDR3: TGCAGTGCTCAGGGGACAGATACGCAGTATTTT.

The chain joins TRBV2 to TRBJ2-3; 12 bases match TRBD2. The germline V gene has CDR1 SNHLY and CDR2 FYNNEI. The J segment lost 4 bases and the V segment lost 3 bases, leaving 17 bases of the junction unmatched. The CDR3 consists of 20 residues. Here the CDR3 reads CASSDPGTSGWGGYADTQYF. The DNA of the CDR3 is TGTGCCAGCAGTGACCCGGGGACTAGCGGGTGGGGAGGGTACGCAGATACGCAGTATTTT.

The chain joins TRBV5-1 to TRBJ2-5; 8 nucleotides agree with TRBD2. The ends lost 2 bases at V and 2 bases at J; junction bases unmatched: 2. This CDR3 spans 14 amino acids. Germline loops: CDR1 SGHRS, CDR2 YFSETQ. This chain's CDR3 is CASSLLAEQETQYF. The CDR3 nucleotides read TGCGCCAGCAGCTTACTAGCGGAGCAAGAGACCCAGTACTTC.

This rearrangement joins TRBV25-1 to TRBJ1-4; 7 bases match TRBD1. Germline V gene data show CDR1 as MGHDK and CDR2 as SYGVNS. This CDR3 has 15 amino acids. Unmatched junction bases numbered 6, after V lost 1 base and J lost 7 bases. The CDR3 region has the DNA TGTGCCAGCAGTGAATCAAGGGGGCTAAGTGAAAAACTGTTTTTT. It yields the protein CASSESRGLSEKLFF.

A few counts support this clone. V and J are TRBV9 and TRBJ2-7; TRBD2 agrees at 12 bases. V was pared by 4 bases and J by 2 bases, with 4 bases of the junction left unmatched. The CDR3 is 15 amino acids. Germline V gene data show CDR1 as SGDLS and CDR2 as YYNGEE. The CDR3 DNA is TGTGCCAGCAGCTTAACTAGCGGGGGGCCCTACGAGCAGTACTTC. Protein sequence: CASSLTSGGPYEQYF. The entire variable domain, with the rest obtained from reference TRBV9 and TRBJ2-7, is as follows: DSGVTQTPKHLITATGQRVTLRCSPRSGDLSVYWYQQSLDQGLQFLIQYYNGEERAKGNILERFSAQQFPDLHSELNLSSLELGDSALYFCASSLTSGGPYEQYFGPGTRLTVT.

This clone was picked up one time. The chain uses TRBV30 and TRBJ1-6, with a weak D call TRBD1 (5 bases). The CDR3 contains 14 residues. Germline V gives CDR1 GTSNPN, CDR2 SVGIG (reference sequence). The V end was cut by 5 bases, the J end by 1 base, with 9 bases between. The CDR3 is CAWDSGSYNSPLHF. The CDR3 DNA is TGTGCCTGGGACAGTGGATCCTATAATTCACCCCTCCACTTT.

V and J are TRBV7-2 and TRBJ2-7; weak D call: TRBD1 (6 bases). The CDR3 runs 17 residues. V lost 4 bases and J lost 3, with 22 bases in between. CDR1 SGHTA and CDR2 FQGNSA come from the germline V gene. The CDR3 protein is CASSSSPTRDIIYEQYF. In DNA form, the CDR3 reads TGTGCCAGCAGCTCATCACCGACCCGGGACATAATCTACGAGCAGTACTTC. The variable domain in full, with the rest retrieved from reference TRBV7-2 and TRBJ2-7, is GAGVSQSPSNKVTEKGKDVELRCDPISGHTALYWYRQSLGQGLEFLIYFQGNSAPDKSGLPSDRFSAERTGGSVSTLTIQRTQQEDSAVYLCASSSSPTRDIIYEQYFGPGTRLTVT.

V usage is TRBV5-4 and J usage is TRBJ2-5; 7 bases match TRBD1. The trim removed 5 bases at V and 4 bases at J, leaving 11 bases unmatched. Germline loops: CDR1 SGHNT, CDR2 YYREEE (reference sequence). The CDR3 spans 15 residues. CDR3 sequence: CASSSASHRGETQYF. The DNA of the CDR3 is TGTGCCAGCAGTTCCGCCTCTCACAGGGGAGAGACCCAGTACTTC.

The V call is TRBV11-3, the J call TRBJ2-2, with D unclear. V dropped 1 base and J dropped 6 bases, with 18 bases sitting between them. The CDR3 extends over 17 amino acids. Germline-derived CDR1 and CDR2 are SGHNT and YENEEA. CDR3 nucleotides: TGTGCCAGCAGCTTAGGTGGTCTGGGCAGGTTGTCCGGGGAGCTGTTTTTT. Its translation: CASSLGGLGRLSGELFF.

This chain uses TRBV9 with TRBJ1-2; D possibly corresponds to TRBD1 (5 bases). Per the germline V gene, CDR1 is SGDLS and CDR2 is YYNGEE. CDR3 length equals 15 residues. V dropped 3 bases and J dropped 8 bases, with 20 bases sitting between them. DNA for the CDR3: TGTGCCAGCAGCGCCAGCGGGACTCCGAAGGGCGGCTACACCTTC. Translation gives CASSASGTPKGGYTF.

The chain couples TRBV9 to TRBJ2-7; TRBD2 is a possible D gene (6 bases). CDR3 size: 13 residues. Trimming took off 0 bases at V and 5 bases at J, with 9 bases between the two ends. CDR1 is SGDLS and CDR2 is YYNGEE in the germline V gene. CDR3 residues: CASSVGLGDEQYF. In DNA, the CDR3 is TGTGCCAGCAGCGTAGGACTAGGGGACGAGCAGTACTTC.

The rearrangement uses TRBV5-6 and TRBJ2-5, with TRBD2 matching over 9 bases. CDR1 is SGHDT and CDR2 is YYEEEE in the germline V gene. Trimming took 0 bases from V and 5 from J; bases not matched to a gene: 8. The CDR3 has 16 amino acids. CDR3 nucleotide sequence: TGTGCCAGCAGCTTGGGAGGCGGGGGGGCCTTGGAGACCCAGTACTTC. Protein product: CASSLGGGGALETQYF.